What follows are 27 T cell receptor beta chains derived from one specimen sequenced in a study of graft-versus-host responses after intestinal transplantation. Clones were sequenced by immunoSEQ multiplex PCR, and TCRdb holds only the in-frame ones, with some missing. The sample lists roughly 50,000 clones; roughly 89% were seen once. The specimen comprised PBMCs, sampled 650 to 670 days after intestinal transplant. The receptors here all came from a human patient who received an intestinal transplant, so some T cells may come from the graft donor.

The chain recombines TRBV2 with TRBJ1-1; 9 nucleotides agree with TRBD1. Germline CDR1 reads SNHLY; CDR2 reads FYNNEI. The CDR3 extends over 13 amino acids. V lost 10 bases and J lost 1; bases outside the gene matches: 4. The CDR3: CATPGQGNTEAFF. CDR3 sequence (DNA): TGTGCCACCCCGGGACAGGGGAACACTGAAGCTTTCTTT.

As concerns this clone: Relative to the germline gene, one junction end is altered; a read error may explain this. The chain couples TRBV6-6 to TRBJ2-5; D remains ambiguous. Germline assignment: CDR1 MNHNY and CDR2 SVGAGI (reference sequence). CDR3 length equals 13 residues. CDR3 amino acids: CASSPRAPGRRDF. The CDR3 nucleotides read TGTGCCAGCAGCCCCCGGGCCCCCGGAAGGAGAGACTTC.

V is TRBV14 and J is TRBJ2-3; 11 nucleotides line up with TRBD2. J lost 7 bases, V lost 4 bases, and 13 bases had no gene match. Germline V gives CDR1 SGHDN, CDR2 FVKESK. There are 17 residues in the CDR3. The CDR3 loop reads CASSPTTSGAFMHTQYF. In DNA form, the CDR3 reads TGTGCCAGCAGCCCGACGACTAGCGGGGCGTTCATGCATACGCAGTATTTT.

CDR3 in DNA: TGTGCCAGCAGCTTAAGGGACAGGGCGACTGAAGCTTTCTTT. Protein sequence: CASSLRDRATEAFF. V is TRBV11-3 and J is TRBJ1-1; 9 nucleotides agree with TRBD1. CDR1 SGHNT and CDR2 YENEEA come from the germline V gene. Trimming cost V 2 bases and J 5 bases; bases outside gene matches: 3. CDR3 length equals 14 residues.

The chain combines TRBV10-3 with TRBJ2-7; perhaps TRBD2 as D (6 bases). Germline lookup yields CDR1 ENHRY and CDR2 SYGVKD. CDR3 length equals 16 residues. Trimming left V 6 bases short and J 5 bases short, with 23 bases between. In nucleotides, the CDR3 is TGTGCCATCAGAACCTGGGGGGAACAGGCACCACACGAGCAGTACTTC. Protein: CAIRTWGEQAPHEQYF.

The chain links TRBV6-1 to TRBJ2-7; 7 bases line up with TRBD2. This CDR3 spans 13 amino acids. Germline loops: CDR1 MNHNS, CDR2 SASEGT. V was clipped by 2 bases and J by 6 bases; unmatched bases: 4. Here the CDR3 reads CASSESAGVEQYF. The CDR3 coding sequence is TGTGCCAGCAGTGAAAGCGCGGGGGTCGAGCAGTACTTC.

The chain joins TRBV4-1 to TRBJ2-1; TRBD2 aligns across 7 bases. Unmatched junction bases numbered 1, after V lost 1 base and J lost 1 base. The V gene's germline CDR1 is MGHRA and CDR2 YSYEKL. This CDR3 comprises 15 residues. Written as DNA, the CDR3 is TGCGCCAGCAGCCAAGTTAGCGGGTCCTACAATGAGCAGTTCTTC. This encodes CASSQVSGSYNEQFF.

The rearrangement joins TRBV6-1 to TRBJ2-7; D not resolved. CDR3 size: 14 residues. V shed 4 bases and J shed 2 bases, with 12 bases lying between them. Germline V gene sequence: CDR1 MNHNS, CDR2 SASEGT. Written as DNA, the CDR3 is TGTGCCAGCAGTGGTCCGACACCGCCCTACGAGCAGTACTTC. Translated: CASSGPTPPYEQYF.

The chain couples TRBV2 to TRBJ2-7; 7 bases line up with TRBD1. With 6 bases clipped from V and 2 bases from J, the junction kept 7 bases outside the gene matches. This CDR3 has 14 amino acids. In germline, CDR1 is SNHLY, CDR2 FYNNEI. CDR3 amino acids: CASRRSGTAYEQYF. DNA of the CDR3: TGTGCCAGCAGGCGATCCGGGACAGCCTACGAGCAGTACTTC.

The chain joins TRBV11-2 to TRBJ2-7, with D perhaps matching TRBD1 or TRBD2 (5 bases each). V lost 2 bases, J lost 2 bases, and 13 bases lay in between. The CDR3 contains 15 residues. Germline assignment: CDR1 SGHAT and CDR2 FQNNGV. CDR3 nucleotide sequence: TGTGCCAGCAGCTTAAGTGGGGACCGAACCTACGAGCAGTACTTC. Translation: CASSLSGDRTYEQYF.

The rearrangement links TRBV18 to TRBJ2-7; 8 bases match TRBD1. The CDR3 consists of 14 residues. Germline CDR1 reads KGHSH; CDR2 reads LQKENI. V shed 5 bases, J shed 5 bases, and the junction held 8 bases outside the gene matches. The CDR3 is CASSFRQGRNEQYF. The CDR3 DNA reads TGTGCCAGCTCATTCCGACAGGGGAGGAACGAGCAGTACTTC.

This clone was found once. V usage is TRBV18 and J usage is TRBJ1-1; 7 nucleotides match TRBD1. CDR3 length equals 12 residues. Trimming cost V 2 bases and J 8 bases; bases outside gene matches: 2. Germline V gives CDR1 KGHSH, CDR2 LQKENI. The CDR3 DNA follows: TGTGCCAGCTCACCAGACAGGGACGAAGCTTTCTTT. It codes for CASSPDRDEAFF.

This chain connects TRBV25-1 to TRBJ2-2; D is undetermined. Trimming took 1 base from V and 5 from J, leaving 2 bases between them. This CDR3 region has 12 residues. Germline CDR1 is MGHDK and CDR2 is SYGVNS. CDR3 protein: CASSESTGELFF. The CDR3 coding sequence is TGTGCCAGCAGTGAATCGACCGGGGAGCTGTTTTTT. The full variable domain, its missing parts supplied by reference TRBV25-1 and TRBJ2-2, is EADIYQTPRYLVIGTGKKITLECSQTMGHDKMYWYQQDPGMELHLIHYSYGVNSTEKGDLSSESTVSRIRTEHFPLTLESARPSHTSQYLCASSESTGELFFGEGSRLTVL.

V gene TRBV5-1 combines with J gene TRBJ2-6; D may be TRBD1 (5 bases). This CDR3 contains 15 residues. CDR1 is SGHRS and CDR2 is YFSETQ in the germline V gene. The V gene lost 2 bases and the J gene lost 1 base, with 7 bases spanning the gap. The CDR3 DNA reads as TGCGCCAGCAGCTTACGGACATCTGGGGCCAACGTCCTGACTTTC. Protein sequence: CASSLRTSGANVLTF.

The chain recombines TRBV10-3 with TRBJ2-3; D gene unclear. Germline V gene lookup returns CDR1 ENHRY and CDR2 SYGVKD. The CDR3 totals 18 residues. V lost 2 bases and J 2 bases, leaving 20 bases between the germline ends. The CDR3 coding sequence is TGTGCCATCAGTGAGGACACCCTTGACGCCCTAGTCACAGATACGCAGTATTTT. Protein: CAISEDTLDALVTDTQYF.

The CDR3 coding sequence is TGCAGTGCTAGTAACTATGGCTACACCTTC. It codes for CSASNYGYTF. The genes are TRBV20-1 and TRBJ1-2; D gene uncertain. V was trimmed by 3 bases and J by 1 base, leaving 0 bases between them. The CDR3 is made up of 10 amino acids. The germline CDR1 and CDR2 sequences are DFQATT and SNEGSKA (reference sequence).

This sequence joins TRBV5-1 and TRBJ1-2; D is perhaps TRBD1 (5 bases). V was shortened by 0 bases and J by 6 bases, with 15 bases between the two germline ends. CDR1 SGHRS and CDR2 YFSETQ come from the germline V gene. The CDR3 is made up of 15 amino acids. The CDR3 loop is CASSLAATAVNGYTF. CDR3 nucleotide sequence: TGCGCCAGCAGCTTGGCGGCGACAGCCGTTAATGGCTACACCTTC.

CDR3: CAISTGGAGYGYTF. CDR3 DNA: TGTGCCATCAGCACAGGGGGCGCGGGTTATGGCTACACCTTC. The V gene is TRBV10-3, the J gene TRBJ1-2; 9 bases align to TRBD1. In germline, CDR1 is ENHRY, CDR2 SYGVKD. V dropped 6 bases and J dropped 5; count of bases not matched to a gene: 7. The CDR3 sequence is 14 residues long.

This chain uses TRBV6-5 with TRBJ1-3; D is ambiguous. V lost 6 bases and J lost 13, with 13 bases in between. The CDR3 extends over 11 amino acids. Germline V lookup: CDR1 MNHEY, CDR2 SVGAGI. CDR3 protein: CASSQQREIYF. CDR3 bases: TGTGCCAGCAGCCAACAAAGAGAGATATATTTT.

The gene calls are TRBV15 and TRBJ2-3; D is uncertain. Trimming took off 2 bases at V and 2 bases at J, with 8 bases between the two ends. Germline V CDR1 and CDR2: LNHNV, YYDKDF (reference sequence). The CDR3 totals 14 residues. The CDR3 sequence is CATSRSGPTDTQYF. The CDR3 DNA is TGTGCCACCAGCAGATCAGGCCCCACAGATACGCAGTATTTT.

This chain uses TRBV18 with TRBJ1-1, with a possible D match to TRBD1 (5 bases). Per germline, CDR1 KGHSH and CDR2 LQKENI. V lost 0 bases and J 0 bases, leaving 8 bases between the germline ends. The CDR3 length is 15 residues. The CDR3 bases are TGTGCCAGCTCACCACCGGGGACGTTGAACACTGAAGCTTTCTTT. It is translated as CASSPPGTLNTEAFF.

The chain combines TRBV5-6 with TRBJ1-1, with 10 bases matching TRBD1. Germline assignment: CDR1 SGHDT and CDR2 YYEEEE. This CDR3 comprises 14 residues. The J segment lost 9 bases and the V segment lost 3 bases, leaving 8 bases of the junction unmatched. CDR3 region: CASSSGQGPLKAFF. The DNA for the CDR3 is TGTGCCAGCAGCTCGGGACAGGGGCCACTGAAAGCTTTCTTT.

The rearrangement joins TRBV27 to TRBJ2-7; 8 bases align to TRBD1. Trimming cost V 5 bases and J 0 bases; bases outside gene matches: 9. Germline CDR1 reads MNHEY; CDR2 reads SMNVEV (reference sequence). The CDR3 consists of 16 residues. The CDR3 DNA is TGTGCCAGCAGTGCCTACCCAGGGGGCCCCTCCTACGAGCAGTACTTC. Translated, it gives CASSAYPGGPSYEQYF.

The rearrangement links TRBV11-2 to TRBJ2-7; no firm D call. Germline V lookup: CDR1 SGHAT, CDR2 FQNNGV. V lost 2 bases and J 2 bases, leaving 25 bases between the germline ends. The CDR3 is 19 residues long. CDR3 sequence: CASSLRLPDRELSPYEQYF. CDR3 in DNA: TGTGCCAGCAGCTTAAGGCTTCCGGACCGAGAACTATCCCCCTACGAGCAGTACTTC.

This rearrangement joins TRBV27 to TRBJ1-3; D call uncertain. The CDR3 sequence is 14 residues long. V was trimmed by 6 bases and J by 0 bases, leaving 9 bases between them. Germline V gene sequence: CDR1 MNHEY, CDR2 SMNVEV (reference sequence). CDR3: CASRQAASGNTIYF. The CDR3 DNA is TGTGCCAGCAGGCAGGCAGCCTCTGGAAACACCATATATTTT.

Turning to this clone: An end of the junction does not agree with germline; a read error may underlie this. This CDR3 reads CASSFQGSGNTIYF. The CDR3 region has the DNA TGTGCCAGCAGCTTTCAGGGCTCTGGAAACACCATATATTTT. This chain links TRBV5-1 with TRBJ1-3, with D possibly being TRBD1 (5 bases). CDR3 length equals 14 residues. Per germline, CDR1 SGHRS and CDR2 YFSETQ. The full variable domain, rest sourced from reference TRBV5-1 and TRBJ1-3, is KAGVTQTPRYLIKTRGQQVTLSCSPISGHRSVSWYQQTPGQGLQFLFEYFSETQRNKGNFPGRFSGRQFSNSRSEMNVSTLELGDSALYLCASSFQGSGNTIYFGEGSWLTVV.

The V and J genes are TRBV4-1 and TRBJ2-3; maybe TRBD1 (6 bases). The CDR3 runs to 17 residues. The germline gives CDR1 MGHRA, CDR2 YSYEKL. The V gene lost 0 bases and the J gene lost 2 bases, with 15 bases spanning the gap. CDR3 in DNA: TGCGCCAGCAGCCAAGATGAGCTTACAGGGTTCACAGATACGCAGTATTTT. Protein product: CASSQDELTGFTDTQYF.